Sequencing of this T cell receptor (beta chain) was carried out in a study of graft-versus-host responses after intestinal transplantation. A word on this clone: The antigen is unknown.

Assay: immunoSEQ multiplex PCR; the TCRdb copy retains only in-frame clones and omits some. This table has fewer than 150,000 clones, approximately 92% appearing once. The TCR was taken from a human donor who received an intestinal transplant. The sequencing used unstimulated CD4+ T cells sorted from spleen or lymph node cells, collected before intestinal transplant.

The CDR3 bases are TGCAGCGTTAGGACAGGGACTAACTATGGCTACACCTTC. Translating gives CSVRTGTNYGYTF. This chain joins TRBV29-1 and TRBJ1-2, with 8 bases lining up with TRBD1. V lost 5 bases to trimming and J lost 0 bases; unmatched junction nucleotides: 2. Germline V gives CDR1 SQVTM, CDR2 ANQGSEA. This CDR3 spans 13 amino acids.